The 9 T cell receptor beta chains presented below share a single source sample, sequenced in a study of blood T cell repertoires in COVID-19. Only in-frame clones appear in the TCRdb table, and some are missing; sequencing was by immunoSEQ multiplex PCR. The sample lists under 200,000 clones; 65% to 85% were seen once. The sample consisted of peripheral blood. All receptors derive from a woman aged 80 or over with active or convalescent COVID-19.

This chain links TRBV5-8 with TRBJ2-7, with a possible D match to TRBD1 (5 bases). This CDR3 contains 12 residues. The germline V gene has CDR1 SGHTS and CDR2 YDEGEE. The V gene lost 6 bases and the J gene lost 2 bases, with 9 bases spanning the gap. The CDR3 loop reads CASTTGPYEQYF. In nucleotides, the CDR3 is TGTGCCAGCACCACAGGCCCCTACGAGCAGTACTTC. Drawing the rest from reference TRBV5-8 and TRBJ2-7, the complete variable domain is EAGVTQSPTHLIKTRGQQATLRCSPISGHTSVYWYQQALGLGLQFLLWYDEGEERNRGNFPPRFSGRQFPNYSSELNVNALELEDSALYLCASTTGPYEQYFGPGTRLTVT.

This clone has more than one count but fewer than ten. V gene TRBV11-2 combines with J gene TRBJ2-3; 8 nucleotides agree with TRBD2. Germline V lookup: CDR1 SGHAT, CDR2 FQNNGV. V lost 3 bases to trimming and J lost 2 bases; unmatched junction nucleotides: 7. This CDR3 contains 16 residues. The CDR3 DNA is TGTGCCAGCAGCTTGGGGCGGGGGGCCGACACAGATACGCAGTATTTT. It translates to CASSLGRGADTDTQYF.

The rearrangement uses TRBV6-5 and TRBJ1-2, with TRBD1 matching 7 bases. The CDR3 spans 14 residues. The trim removed 6 bases at V and 6 bases at J, leaving 10 bases unmatched. Germline CDR1 and CDR2: MNHEY and SVGAGI. CDR3 coding DNA: TGTGCCAGCAGCATCGGACAGGTGTCAAATGGCTACACCTTC. This translates into CASSIGQVSNGYTF.

The chain has TRBV3-1 (or the pseudogene TRBV3-2) and TRBJ2-3, with D possibly matching TRBD2 (5 bases). Germline V gene lookup returns CDR1 LGHDT and CDR2 YNNKEL (reference sequence). CDR3 length: 12 amino acids. Trimming left V 6 bases short and J 8 bases short, with 12 bases between. The CDR3 DNA sequence: TGTGCCAGCAGTAAAAACGCGGGTACGCAGTATTTT. It translates to CASSKNAGTQYF.

This clone was counted a single time. This chain's CDR3 is CASTTGMSNQPQHF. CDR3 in DNA: TGTGCCAGTACGACAGGGATGAGCAATCAGCCCCAGCATTTT. The chain recombines TRBV19 with TRBJ1-5; 7 bases fit TRBD1. The CDR3 has 14 residues. CDR1 LNHDA and CDR2 SQIVND come from the germline V gene (reference sequence). The junction had 4 bases not matched to a gene; V was cut back by 7 bases and J by 1 base. Full variable domain (remainder filled in from reference TRBV19 and TRBJ1-5): DGGITQSPKYLFRKEGQNVTLSCEQNLNHDAMYWYRQDPGQGLRLIYYSQIVNDFQKGDIAEGYSVSREKKESFPLTVTSAQKNPTAFYLCASTTGMSNQPQHFGDGTRLSIL.

This clone appeared a few times. The CDR3 DNA reads as TGTGCCAGCAGCCGGGATATTCGCAGTTCACCCCTCCACTTT. Translated, it gives CASSRDIRSSPLHF. This rearrangement joins TRBV5-6 to TRBJ1-6; D unresolved. Germline V gene sequence: CDR1 SGHDT, CDR2 YYEEEE. Trimming pared 4 bases from V and 9 bases from J, leaving 14 bases between. This CDR3 is built from 14 residues.

The chain couples TRBV11-2 to TRBJ2-2; 9 bases are a match to TRBD1. The CDR3 is 17 residues long. Germline CDR1 and CDR2: SGHAT and FQNNGV. With 0 bases clipped from V and 7 bases from J, the junction kept 9 bases outside the gene matches. CDR3 in amino acids: CASSLDRNRGRGGELFF. For the CDR3, the DNA is TGTGCCAGCAGCTTAGATCGAAACAGGGGGCGCGGCGGGGAGCTGTTTTTT.

The chain is built from TRBV7-2 and TRBJ1-5; D is unclear. CDR3 length: 12 amino acids. Trimming pared 6 bases from V and 11 bases from J, leaving 14 bases between. Germline loops: CDR1 SGHTA, CDR2 FQGNSA. The CDR3 loop is CASRSDVGAQHF. As DNA, the CDR3 is TGTGCCAGCAGGTCGGACGTCGGGGCCCAGCATTTT.

This chain links TRBV5-6 with TRBJ2-7; TRBD2 is a possible D gene (6 bases). CDR1 SGHDT and CDR2 YYEEEE come from the germline V gene. The CDR3 is 16 amino acids. V was pared by 4 bases and J by 0 bases, with 17 bases between. The CDR3 DNA sequence: TGTGCCAGCAGCATATATCGGGAGCAGAGCTCCTACGAGCAGTACTTC. Protein: CASSIYREQSSYEQYF.